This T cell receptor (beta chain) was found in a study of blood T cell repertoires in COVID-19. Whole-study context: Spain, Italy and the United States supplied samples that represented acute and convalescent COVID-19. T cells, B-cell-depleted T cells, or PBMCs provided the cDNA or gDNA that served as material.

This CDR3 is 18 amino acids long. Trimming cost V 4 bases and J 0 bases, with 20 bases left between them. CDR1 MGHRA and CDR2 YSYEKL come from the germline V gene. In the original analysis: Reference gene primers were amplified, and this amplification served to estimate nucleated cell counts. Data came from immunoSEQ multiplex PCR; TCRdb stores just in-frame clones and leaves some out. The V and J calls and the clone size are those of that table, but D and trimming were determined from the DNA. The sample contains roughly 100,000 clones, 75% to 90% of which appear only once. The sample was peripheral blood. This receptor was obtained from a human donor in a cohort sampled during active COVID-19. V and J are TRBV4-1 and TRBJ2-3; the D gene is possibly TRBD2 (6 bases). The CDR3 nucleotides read TGCGCCAGCAGCCCCACCCAGGCGGGGCCCCTAAGCACAGATACGCAGTATTTT. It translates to CASSPTQAGPLSTDTQYF.